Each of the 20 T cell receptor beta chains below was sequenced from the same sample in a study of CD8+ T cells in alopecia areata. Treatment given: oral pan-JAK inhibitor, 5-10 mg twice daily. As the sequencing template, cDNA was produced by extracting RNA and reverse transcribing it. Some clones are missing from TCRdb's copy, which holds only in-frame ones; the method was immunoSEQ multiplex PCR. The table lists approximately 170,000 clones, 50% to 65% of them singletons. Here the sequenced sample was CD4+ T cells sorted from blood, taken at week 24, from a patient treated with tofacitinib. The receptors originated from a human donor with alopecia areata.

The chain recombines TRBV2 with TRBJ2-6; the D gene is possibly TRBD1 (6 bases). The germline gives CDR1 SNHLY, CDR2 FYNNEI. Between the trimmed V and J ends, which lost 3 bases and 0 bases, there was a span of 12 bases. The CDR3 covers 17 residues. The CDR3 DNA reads TGTGCCAGCAGTGAGACAGGCCCAGCCTCTGGGGCCAACGTCCTGACTTTC. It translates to CASSETGPASGANVLTF.

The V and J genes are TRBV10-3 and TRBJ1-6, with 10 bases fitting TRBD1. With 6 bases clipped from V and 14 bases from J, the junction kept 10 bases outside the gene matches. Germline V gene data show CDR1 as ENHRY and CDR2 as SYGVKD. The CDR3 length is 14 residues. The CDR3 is CAIRDGTGASSLHF. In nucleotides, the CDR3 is TGTGCCATCAGGGATGGGACAGGGGCCTCCTCCCTCCACTTT.

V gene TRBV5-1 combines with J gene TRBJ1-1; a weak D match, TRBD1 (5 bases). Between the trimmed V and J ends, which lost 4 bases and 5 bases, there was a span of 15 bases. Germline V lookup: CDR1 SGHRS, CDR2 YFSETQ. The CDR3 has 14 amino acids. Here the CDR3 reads CASSLEGRKTEAFF. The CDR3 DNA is TGCGCCAGCAGCCTCGAGGGGAGGAAAACTGAAGCTTTCTTT.

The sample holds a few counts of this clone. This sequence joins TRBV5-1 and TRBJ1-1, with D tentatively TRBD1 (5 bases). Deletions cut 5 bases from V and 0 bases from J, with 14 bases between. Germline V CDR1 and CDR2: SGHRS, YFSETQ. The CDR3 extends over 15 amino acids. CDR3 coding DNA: TGCGCCAGCAGTCGGGACGTCGCGATGAACACTGAAGCTTTCTTT. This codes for CASSRDVAMNTEAFF.

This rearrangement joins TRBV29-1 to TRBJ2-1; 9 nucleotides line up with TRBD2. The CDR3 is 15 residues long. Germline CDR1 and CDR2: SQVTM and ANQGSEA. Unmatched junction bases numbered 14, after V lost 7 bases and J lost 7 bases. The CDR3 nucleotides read TGCAGCGGGGAAACCGGGACTAGCTGGAATAATGAGCAGTTCTTC. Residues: CSGETGTSWNNEQFF.

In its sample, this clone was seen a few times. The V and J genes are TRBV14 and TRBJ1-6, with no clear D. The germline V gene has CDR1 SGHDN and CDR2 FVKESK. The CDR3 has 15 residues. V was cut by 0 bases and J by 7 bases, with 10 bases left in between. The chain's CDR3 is CASSQDTAVNSPLHF. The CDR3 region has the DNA TGTGCCAGCAGCCAAGACACAGCAGTGAATTCACCCCTCCACTTT.

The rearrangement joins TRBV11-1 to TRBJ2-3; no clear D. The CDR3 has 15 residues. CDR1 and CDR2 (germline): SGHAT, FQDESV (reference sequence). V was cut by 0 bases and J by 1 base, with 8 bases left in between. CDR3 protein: CASSLASRGTDTQYF. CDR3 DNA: TGTGCCAGCAGCTTAGCATCAAGGGGCACAGATACGCAGTATTTT. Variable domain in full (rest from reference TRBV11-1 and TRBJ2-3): EAEVAQSPRYKITEKSQAVAFWCDPISGHATLYWYRQILGQGPELLVQFQDESVVDDSQLPKDRFSAERLKGVDSTLKIQPAELGDSAMYLCASSLASRGTDTQYFGPGTRLTVL.

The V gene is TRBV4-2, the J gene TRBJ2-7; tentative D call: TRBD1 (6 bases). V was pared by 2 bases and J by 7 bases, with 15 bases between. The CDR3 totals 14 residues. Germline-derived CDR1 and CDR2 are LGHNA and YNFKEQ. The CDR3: CASSQLYRVGEQYF. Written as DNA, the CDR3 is TGTGCCAGCAGCCAACTTTACAGGGTGGGGGAGCAGTACTTC.

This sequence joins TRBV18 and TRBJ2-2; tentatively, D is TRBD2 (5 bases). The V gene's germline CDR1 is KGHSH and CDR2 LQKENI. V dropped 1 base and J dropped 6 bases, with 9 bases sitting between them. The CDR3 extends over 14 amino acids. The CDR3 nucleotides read TGTGCCAGCTCACCACTAGCGCCCTCCGGGGAGCTGTTTTTT. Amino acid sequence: CASSPLAPSGELFF.

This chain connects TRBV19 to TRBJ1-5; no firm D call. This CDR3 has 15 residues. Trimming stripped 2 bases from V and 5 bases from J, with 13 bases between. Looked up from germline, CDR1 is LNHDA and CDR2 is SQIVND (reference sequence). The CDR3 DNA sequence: TGTGCCAGTAGTATATGGACTGATACTGATCAGCCCCAGCATTTT. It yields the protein CASSIWTDTDQPQHF.

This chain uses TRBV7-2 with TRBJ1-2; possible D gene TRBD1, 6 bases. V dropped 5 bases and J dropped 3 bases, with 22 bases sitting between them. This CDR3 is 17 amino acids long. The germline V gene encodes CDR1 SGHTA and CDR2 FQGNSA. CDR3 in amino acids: CASSPSARQVSHYGYTF. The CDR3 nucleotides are TGTGCCAGCAGCCCCAGCGCTAGACAGGTTTCCCACTATGGCTACACCTTC.

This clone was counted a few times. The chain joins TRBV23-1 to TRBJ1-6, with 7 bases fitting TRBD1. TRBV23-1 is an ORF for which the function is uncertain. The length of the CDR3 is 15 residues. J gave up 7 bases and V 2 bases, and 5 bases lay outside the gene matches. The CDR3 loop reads CASSQQRQGNSPLHF. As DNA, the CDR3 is TGCGCCAGCAGTCAACAGAGACAGGGCAATTCACCCCTCCACTTT.

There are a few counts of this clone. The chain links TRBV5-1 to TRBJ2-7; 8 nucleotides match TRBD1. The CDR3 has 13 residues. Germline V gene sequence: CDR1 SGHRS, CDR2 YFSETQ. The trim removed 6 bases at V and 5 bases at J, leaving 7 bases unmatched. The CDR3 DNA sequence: TGCGCCAGCAACTCAGGGGGCTTCAACGAGCAGTACTTC. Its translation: CASNSGGFNEQYF. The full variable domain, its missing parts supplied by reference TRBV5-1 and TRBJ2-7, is KAGVTQTPRYLIKTRGQQVTLSCSPISGHRSVSWYQQTPGQGLQFLFEYFSETQRNKGNFPGRFSGRQFSNSRSEMNVSTLELGDSALYLCASNSGGFNEQYFGPGTRLTVT.

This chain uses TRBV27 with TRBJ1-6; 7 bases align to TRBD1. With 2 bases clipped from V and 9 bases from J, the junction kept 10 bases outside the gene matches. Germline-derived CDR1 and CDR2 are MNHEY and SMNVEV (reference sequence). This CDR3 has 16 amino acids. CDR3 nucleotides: TGTGCCAGCAGTTTACGTCCGACAGGGAGCGGTTCACCCCTCCACTTT. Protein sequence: CASSLRPTGSGSPLHF.

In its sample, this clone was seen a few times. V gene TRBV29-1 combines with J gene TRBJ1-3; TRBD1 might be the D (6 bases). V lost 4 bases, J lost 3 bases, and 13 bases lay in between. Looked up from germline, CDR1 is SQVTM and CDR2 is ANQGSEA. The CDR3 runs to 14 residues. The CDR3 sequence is CSVVQGLYGNTIYF. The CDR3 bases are TGCAGCGTTGTACAGGGTCTATATGGAAACACCATATATTTT.

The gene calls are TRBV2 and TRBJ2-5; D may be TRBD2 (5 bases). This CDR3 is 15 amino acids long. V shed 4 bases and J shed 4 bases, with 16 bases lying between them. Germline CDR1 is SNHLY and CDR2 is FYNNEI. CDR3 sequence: CASSGSGRSVETQYF. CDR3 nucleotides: TGTGCCAGCAGTGGGTCGGGAAGAAGTGTAGAGACCCAGTACTTC.

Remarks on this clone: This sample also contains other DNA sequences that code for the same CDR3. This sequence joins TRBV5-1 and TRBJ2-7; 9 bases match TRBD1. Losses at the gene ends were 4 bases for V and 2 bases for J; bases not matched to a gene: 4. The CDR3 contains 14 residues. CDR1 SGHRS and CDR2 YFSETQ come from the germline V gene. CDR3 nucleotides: TGCGCCAGCAGCGCCGGACAGGGGCCCTACGAGCAGTACTTC. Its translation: CASSAGQGPYEQYF.

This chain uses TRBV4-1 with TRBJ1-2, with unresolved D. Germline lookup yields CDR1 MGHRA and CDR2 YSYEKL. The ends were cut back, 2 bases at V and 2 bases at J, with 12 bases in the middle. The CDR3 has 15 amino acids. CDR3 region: CASSQTYSANYGYTF. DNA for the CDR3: TGCGCCAGCAGCCAAACCTACTCGGCGAACTATGGCTACACCTTC.

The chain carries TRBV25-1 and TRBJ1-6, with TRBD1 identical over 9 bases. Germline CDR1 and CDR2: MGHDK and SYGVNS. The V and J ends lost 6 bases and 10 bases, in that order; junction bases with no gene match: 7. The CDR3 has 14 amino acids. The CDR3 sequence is CASSAGTGYSPLHF. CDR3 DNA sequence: TGTGCCAGCAGCGCCGGGACAGGGTACTCACCCCTCCACTTT.

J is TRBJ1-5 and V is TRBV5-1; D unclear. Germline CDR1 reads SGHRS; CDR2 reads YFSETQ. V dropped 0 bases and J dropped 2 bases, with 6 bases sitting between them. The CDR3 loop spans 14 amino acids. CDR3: CASSLVAGNQPQHF. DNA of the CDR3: TGCGCCAGCAGCTTGGTGGCGGGCAATCAGCCCCAGCATTTT.